The following is a T cell receptor beta chain sequence with its context. This record comes from a study of shared clonotypes between healthy human individuals. This table comes from immunoSEQ multiplex PCR, and its TCRdb copy is limited to in-frame clones, with some not included. Altogether around 2,000,000 clones are present, roughly 94% being singletons, with the ten largest covering 0.13%. Germline V gene lookup returns CDR1 SGHTA and CDR2 FQGNSA. Deletions cut 5 bases from V and 5 bases from J, with 15 bases between. The CDR3 is 14 residues long. The chain links TRBV7-2 to TRBJ2-5; no definite D call. The receptor was derived from a man aged 18-30 years in good health. Source material: naive CD4+ T cells sorted from blood. As to subset: CD45RA+ positively selected. CDR3 bases: TGTGCCAGCAGCAGGACCCAAAGAAGTGAGACCCAGTACTTC. Amino acid sequence: CASSRTQRSETQYF.